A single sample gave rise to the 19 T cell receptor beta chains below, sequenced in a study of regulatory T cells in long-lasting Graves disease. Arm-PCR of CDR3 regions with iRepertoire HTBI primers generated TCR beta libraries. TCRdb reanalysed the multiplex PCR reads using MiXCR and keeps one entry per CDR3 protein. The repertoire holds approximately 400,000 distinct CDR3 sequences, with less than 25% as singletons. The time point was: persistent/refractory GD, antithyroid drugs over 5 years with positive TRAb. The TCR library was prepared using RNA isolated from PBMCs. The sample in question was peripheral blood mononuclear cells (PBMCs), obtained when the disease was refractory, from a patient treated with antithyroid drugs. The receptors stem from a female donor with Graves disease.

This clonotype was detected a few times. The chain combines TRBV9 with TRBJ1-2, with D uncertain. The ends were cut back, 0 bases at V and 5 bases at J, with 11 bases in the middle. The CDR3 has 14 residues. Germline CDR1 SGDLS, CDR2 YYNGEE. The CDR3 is CASSVDMGFYGYTF. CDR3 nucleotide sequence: TGTGCCAGCAGCGTAGACATGGGATTTTATGGCTACACCTTC.

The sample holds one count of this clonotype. The CDR3, as DNA: TGTGCCAGCCGGGTGGGAGCAAACACCGGGGAGCTGTTTTTT. Residues: CASRVGANTGELFF. The genes are TRBV19 and TRBJ2-2, with D perhaps matching TRBD2 (5 bases). The ends were cut back, 9 bases at V and 2 bases at J, with 13 bases in the middle. CDR3 size: 14 residues. Germline V gene sequence: CDR1 LNHDA, CDR2 SQIVND (reference sequence).

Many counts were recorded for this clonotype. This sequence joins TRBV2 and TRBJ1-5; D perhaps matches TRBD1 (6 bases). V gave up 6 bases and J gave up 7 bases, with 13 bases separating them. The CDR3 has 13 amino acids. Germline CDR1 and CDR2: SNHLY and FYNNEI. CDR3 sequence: CASRNRDNQPQHF. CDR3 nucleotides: TGTGCCAGCAGGAACCGGGACAACCAGCCCCAGCATTTT.

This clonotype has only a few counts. The CDR3 DNA is TGCAGTGCTAGGGCCGGGACTAGCGGTTTCGAGCAGTACTTC. Its translation is CSARAGTSGFEQYF. V gene TRBV20-1 combines with J gene TRBJ2-7; 11 bases align to TRBD2. The CDR3 totals 14 residues. Germline V lookup: CDR1 DFQATT, CDR2 SNEGSKA (reference sequence). J was trimmed by 6 bases and V by 3 bases; bases with no gene match: 7.

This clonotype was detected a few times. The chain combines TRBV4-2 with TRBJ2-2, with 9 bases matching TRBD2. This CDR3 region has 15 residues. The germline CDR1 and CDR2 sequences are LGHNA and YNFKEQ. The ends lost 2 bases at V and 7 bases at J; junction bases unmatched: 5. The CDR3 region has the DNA TGTGCCAGCAGCCAACCCGGGACTAGCTTCGGGGAGCTGTTTTTT. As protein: CASSQPGTSFGELFF.

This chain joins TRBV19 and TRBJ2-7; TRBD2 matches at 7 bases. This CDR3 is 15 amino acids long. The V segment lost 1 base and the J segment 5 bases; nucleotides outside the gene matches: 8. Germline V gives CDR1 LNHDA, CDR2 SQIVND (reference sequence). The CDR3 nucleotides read TGTGCCAGTAGTATAGGCGGGGGTTCGTCGGACGAGCAGTACTTC. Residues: CASSIGGGSSDEQYF.

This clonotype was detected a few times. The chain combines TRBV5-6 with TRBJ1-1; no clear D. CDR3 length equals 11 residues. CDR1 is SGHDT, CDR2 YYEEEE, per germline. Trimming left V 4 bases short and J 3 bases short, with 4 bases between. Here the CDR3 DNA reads TGTGCCAGCAGCCTCCACACTGAAGCTTTCTTT. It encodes CASSLHTEAFF.

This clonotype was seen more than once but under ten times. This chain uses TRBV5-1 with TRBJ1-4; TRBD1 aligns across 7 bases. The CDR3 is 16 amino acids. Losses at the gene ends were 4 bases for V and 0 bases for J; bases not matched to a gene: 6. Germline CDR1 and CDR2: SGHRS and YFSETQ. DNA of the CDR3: TGCGCCAGCAGCCCGGGGACAGCTTCAACTAATGAAAAACTGTTTTTT. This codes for CASSPGTASTNEKLFF.

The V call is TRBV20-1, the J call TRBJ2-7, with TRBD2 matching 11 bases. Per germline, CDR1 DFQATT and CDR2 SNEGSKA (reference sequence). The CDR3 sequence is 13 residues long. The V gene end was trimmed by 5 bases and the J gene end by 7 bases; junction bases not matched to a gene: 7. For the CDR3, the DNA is TGCAGTGCTTTGGGACTAGCGGATCTGGAGCAGTACTTC. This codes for CSALGLADLEQYF.

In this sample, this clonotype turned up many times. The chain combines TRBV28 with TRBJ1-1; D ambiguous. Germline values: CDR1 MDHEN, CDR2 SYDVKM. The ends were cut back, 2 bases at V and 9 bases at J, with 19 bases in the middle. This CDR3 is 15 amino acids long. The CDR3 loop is CASSLIVGFSTKAFF. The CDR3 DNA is TGTGCCAGCAGTTTAATCGTAGGTTTTTCGACCAAAGCTTTCTTT.

The CDR3 region has the DNA TGTGCCAGCAGTTCGGGGGTTTATAATTCACCCCTCCACTTT. Its protein is CASSSGVYNSPLHF. The rearrangement uses TRBV27 and TRBJ1-6, with D perhaps matching TRBD1 (5 bases). V dropped 4 bases and J dropped 4 bases, with 8 bases sitting between them. CDR1 and CDR2 from the germline V gene are MNHEY and SMNVEV (reference sequence). The CDR3 spans 14 residues.

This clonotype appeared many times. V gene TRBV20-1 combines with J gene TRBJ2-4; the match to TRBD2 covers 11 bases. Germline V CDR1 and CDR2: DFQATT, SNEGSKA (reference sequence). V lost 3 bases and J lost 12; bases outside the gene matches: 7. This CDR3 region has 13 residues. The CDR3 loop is CSASTSGSFSQYF. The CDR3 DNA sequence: TGCAGTGCTAGTACTAGCGGGAGTTTCTCTCAGTACTTC.

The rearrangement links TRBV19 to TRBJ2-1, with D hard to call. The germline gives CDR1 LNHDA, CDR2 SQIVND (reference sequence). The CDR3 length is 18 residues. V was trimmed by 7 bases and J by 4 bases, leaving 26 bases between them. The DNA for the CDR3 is TGTGCCAGTAATCCAGGAATTTCCAAGCAGGACCTGTACAATGAGCAGTTCTTC. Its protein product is CASNPGISKQDLYNEQFF.

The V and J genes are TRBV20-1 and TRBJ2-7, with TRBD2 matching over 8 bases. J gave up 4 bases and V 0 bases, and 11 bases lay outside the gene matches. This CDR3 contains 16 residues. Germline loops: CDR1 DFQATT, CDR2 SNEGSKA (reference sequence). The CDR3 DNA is TGCAGTGCTAGAGATCTCGAGCGGGAGAACCTATACGAGCAGTACTTC. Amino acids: CSARDLERENLYEQYF.

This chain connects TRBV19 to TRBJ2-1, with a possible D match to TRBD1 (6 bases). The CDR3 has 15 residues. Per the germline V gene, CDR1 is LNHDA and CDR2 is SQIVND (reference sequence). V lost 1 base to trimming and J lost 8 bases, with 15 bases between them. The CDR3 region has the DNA TGTGCCAGTAGTATAGGTAGTGGGGCAGGGGATGAGCAGTTCTTC. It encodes CASSIGSGAGDEQFF.

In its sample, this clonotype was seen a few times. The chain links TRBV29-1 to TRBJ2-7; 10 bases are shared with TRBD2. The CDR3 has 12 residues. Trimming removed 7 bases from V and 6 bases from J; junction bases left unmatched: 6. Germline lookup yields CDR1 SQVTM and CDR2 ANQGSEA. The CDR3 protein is CSALSGRGEQYF. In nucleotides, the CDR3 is TGCAGCGCATTAAGCGGGAGGGGCGAGCAGTACTTC.

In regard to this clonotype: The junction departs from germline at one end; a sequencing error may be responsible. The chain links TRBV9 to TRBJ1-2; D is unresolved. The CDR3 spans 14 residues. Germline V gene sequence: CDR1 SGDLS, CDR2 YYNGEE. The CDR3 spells CAGSGLYLANGYTF. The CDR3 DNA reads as TGTGCCGGCAGCGGACTCTACCTTGCGAATGGCTACACCTTC.

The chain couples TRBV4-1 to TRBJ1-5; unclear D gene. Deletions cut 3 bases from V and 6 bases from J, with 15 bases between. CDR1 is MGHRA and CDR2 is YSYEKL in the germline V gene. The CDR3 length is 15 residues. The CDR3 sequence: CASSHASPPGQPQHF. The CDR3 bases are TGCGCCAGCAGCCACGCTTCCCCTCCGGGTCAGCCCCAGCATTTT.

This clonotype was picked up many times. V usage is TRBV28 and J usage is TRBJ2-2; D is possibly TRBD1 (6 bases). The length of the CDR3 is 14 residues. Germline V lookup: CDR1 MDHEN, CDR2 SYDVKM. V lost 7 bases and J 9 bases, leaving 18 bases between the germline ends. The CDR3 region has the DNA TGTGCCAGCACCGCATCAGGGGAAGGGAGGGAGCTGTTTTTT. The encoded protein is CASTASGEGRELFF.